Presented here are 32 T cell receptor beta chains from one specimen sequenced in a study of blood T cell repertoires in COVID-19. Clones were sequenced by immunoSEQ multiplex PCR, and TCRdb holds only the in-frame ones, with some missing. In the table there are about 360,000 clones, about 88% of which are singletons. The sample was peripheral blood. The receptors were sampled from a woman in her sixties or seventies with COVID-19, enrolled during active disease.

The rearrangement links TRBV4-2 to TRBJ1-2; TRBD1 matches at 10 bases. Germline values: CDR1 LGHNA, CDR2 YNFKEQ. CDR3 size: 15 residues. V trimming: 1 base; J trimming: 6 bases; junction bases outside the gene matches: 5. The CDR3 nucleotides are TGTGCCAGCAGCCAAGGAGAGGGACAGGGGCATGGCTACACCTTC. Protein: CASSQGEGQGHGYTF.

The chain carries TRBV6-5 and TRBJ2-2, with D possibly being TRBD2 (5 bases). From germline, CDR1 is MNHEY and CDR2 SVGAGI. The CDR3 runs 15 residues. Trimming removed 8 bases at V and 4 bases at J, with 17 bases between. The CDR3 sequence: CASSQRGSGTGELFF. CDR3 DNA: TGTGCCAGCTCGCAGCGTGGGAGTGGCACCGGGGAGCTGTTTTTT.

On this clone itself: This same CDR3 is encoded by further DNA sequences in the sample. The J gene is TRBJ2-5, the V gene TRBV5-5; 13 bases map to TRBD2. The CDR3 sequence is 16 residues long. Germline V gene data show CDR1 as SGHKS and CDR2 as YYEKEE (reference sequence). Germline trimming cut 0 bases from V and 5 bases from J; bases unmatched to any gene: 4. CDR3 amino acids: CASSLELAGGRETQYF. The CDR3 DNA reads as TGTGCCAGCAGCTTGGAACTAGCGGGGGGGCGGGAGACCCAGTACTTC.

The chain employs TRBV4-1 and TRBJ2-1; 7 bases are shared with TRBD2. CDR1 is MGHRA, CDR2 YSYEKL, per germline. The CDR3 consists of 16 residues. With V trimmed by 5 bases and J by 2 bases, 9 bases remained unmatched. The CDR3 nucleotides read TGCGCCAGCAGCGGGGAGGGTCGGGCTGCCTACAATGAGCAGTTCTTC. This translates into CASSGEGRAAYNEQFF.

The chain is built from TRBV25-1 and TRBJ2-5; D perhaps matches TRBD1 (5 bases). Germline-derived CDR1 and CDR2 are MGHDK and SYGVNS. V was clipped by 4 bases and J by 5 bases, with 11 bases between them. The CDR3 has 13 residues. The CDR3 loop is CASSARQLETQYF. The CDR3 coding sequence is TGTGCCAGCAGTGCCCGACAGCTGGAGACCCAGTACTTC.

This rearrangement joins TRBV13 to TRBJ2-3; D uncertain. Trimming removed 3 bases at V and 4 bases at J, with 14 bases between. There are 15 residues in the CDR3. CDR1 is PRHDT and CDR2 is FYEKMQ in the germline V gene (reference sequence). CDR3 sequence: CASSFWLASPDTQYF. The CDR3 DNA follows: TGTGCCAGCAGCTTTTGGCTGGCCAGTCCAGATACGCAGTATTTT.

The chain links TRBV7-9 to TRBJ2-5; D may be TRBD2 (5 bases). V shed 5 bases and J shed 5 bases, with 12 bases lying between them. CDR1 and CDR2 from the germline V gene are SEHNR and FQNEAQ (reference sequence). There are 13 residues in the CDR3. The CDR3 here is CASSPAGSETQYF. CDR3 nucleotide sequence: TGTGCCAGCAGCCCTGCGGGCTCGGAGACCCAGTACTTC.

V is TRBV18 and J is TRBJ1-4; TRBD1 is a possible D gene (6 bases). Germline V CDR1 and CDR2: KGHSH, LQKENI. V gave up 3 bases and J gave up 8 bases, with 22 bases separating them. The CDR3 totals 17 residues. The CDR3 DNA sequence: TGTGCCAGCTCACCGTTCAAAAACCAGGGGAATAACGAAAAACTGTTTTTT. This gives the protein CASSPFKNQGNNEKLFF.

CDR3 region: CASSLGGQNNSPLHF. The CDR3 DNA follows: TGTGCCAGCAGCTTGGGAGGACAGAATAATTCACCCCTCCACTTT. The chain joins TRBV5-4 to TRBJ1-6, with D tentatively TRBD1 (6 bases). The CDR3 has 15 amino acids. Germline values: CDR1 SGHNT, CDR2 YYREEE (reference sequence). V lost 0 bases to trimming and J lost 5 bases, with 9 bases between them.

The rearrangement joins TRBV7-9 to TRBJ2-7, with a tentative D call TRBD2 (6 bases). The CDR3 extends over 14 amino acids. From germline, CDR1 is SEHNR and CDR2 FQNEAQ (reference sequence). V was clipped by 1 base and J by 6 bases, with 13 bases between them. In nucleotides, the CDR3 is TGTGCCAGCAGCTTAGTTCGGCAGGGAGGCGAGCAGTACTTC. It is translated as CASSLVRQGGEQYF.

This chain connects TRBV30 to TRBJ1-2, with a possible D match to TRBD1 (5 bases). The CDR3 is 13 amino acids. The ends were cut back, 2 bases at V and 4 bases at J, with 11 bases in the middle. CDR1 and CDR2 (germline): GTSNPN, SVGIG (reference sequence). The CDR3 protein is CAWSTDSSYGYTF. CDR3 in DNA: TGTGCCTGGAGTACCGACAGCTCCTATGGCTACACCTTC.

The chain is built from TRBV7-9 and TRBJ1-2, with D possibly matching TRBD1 (5 bases). Deletions cut 3 bases from V and 7 bases from J, with 15 bases between. The CDR3 is made up of 14 amino acids. Looked up from germline, CDR1 is SEHNR and CDR2 is FQNEAQ (reference sequence). The CDR3, as DNA: TGTGCCAGCAGCTTTATCGGGGGAACTTTTGGCTACACCTTC. Translating gives CASSFIGGTFGYTF. The full variable domain, with the rest looked up from reference TRBV7-9 and TRBJ1-2, is DTGVSQNPRHKITKRGQNVTFRCDPISEHNRLYWYRQTLGQGPEFLTYFQNEAQLEKSRLLSDRFSAERPKGSFSTLEIQRTEQGDSAMYLCASSFIGGTFGYTFGSGTRLTVV.

The chain couples TRBV4-2 to TRBJ1-4; no reliable D call. The ends were cut back, 3 bases at V and 5 bases at J, with 7 bases in the middle. The germline V gene has CDR1 LGHNA and CDR2 YNFKEQ. The CDR3 is made up of 13 amino acids. The CDR3 region is CASSQGGNEKLFF. As DNA, the CDR3 is TGTGCCAGCAGCCAGGGAGGGAATGAAAAACTGTTTTTT.

In this sample, this clone turned up once. This chain connects TRBV5-1 to TRBJ1-1, with TRBD1 matching 7 bases. Germline V gives CDR1 SGHRS, CDR2 YFSETQ. V gave up 3 bases and J gave up 4 bases; unmatched junction bases: 6. There are 14 residues in the CDR3. CDR3 sequence reads: CASSSTGVPTEAFF. The CDR3 nucleotides read TGCGCCAGCAGCTCCACAGGGGTGCCCACTGAAGCTTTCTTT.

This chain uses TRBV11-1 with TRBJ1-1, with a possible D match to TRBD1 (6 bases). The CDR3 covers 14 residues. V was shortened by 3 bases and J by 4 bases, with 12 bases between the two germline ends. Germline CDR1 SGHAT, CDR2 FQDESV (reference sequence). The CDR3 DNA is TGTGCCAGCAGCTTCAGAGGGGGGGGCACTGAAGCTTTCTTT. Translating it yields CASSFRGGGTEAFF.

The J gene is TRBJ2-1, the V gene TRBV30; perhaps TRBD1 as D (5 bases). Trimming removed 2 bases from V and 5 bases from J, with 10 bases in between. Germline V gives CDR1 GTSNPN, CDR2 SVGIG (reference sequence). The CDR3 is 13 amino acids. This CDR3 is CAWSFHRNNEQFF. For the CDR3, the DNA is TGTGCCTGGAGTTTTCACAGGAACAATGAGCAGTTCTTC.

The chain couples TRBV7-3 to TRBJ2-3; 9 bases are shared with TRBD2. CDR1 SGHTA and CDR2 FQGTGA come from the germline V gene. The CDR3 is 15 amino acids. V lost 5 bases and J lost 5; bases outside the gene matches: 8. The CDR3 sequence: CASSPQRGAGDTQYF. The CDR3 DNA is TGTGCCAGCAGCCCCCAGCGGGGGGCGGGAGATACGCAGTATTTT.

This rearrangement joins TRBV6-2 or TRBV6-3 to TRBJ1-3; 9 bases map to TRBD1. This CDR3 region has 16 residues. J gave up 0 bases and V 6 bases, and 6 bases lay outside the gene matches. Germline CDR1 is MNHEY and CDR2 is SVGEGT. CDR3 in amino acids: CASSRTGASSGNTIYF. CDR3 in DNA: TGTGCCAGCAGCCGGACAGGGGCGAGCTCTGGAAACACCATATATTTT.

The gene calls are TRBV19 and TRBJ2-1, with D perhaps TRBD2 (6 bases). Germline V CDR1 and CDR2: LNHDA, SQIVND (reference sequence). V lost 0 bases and J lost 10, with 19 bases in between. This CDR3 has 16 amino acids. The CDR3 sequence is CASSIDRDSGRKEQFF. The CDR3 region has the DNA TGTGCCAGTAGTATAGACCGGGACTCGGGGAGGAAGGAGCAGTTCTTC.

The chain has TRBV2 and TRBJ1-2, with 9 bases aligning to TRBD1. This CDR3 is built from 13 residues. Germline CDR1 is SNHLY and CDR2 is FYNNEI. Trimming took 9 bases from V and 6 from J; bases not matched to a gene: 8. DNA of the CDR3: TGTGCCAGTAACGGACAGGGGATAGATGGCTACACCTTC. Translation gives CASNGQGIDGYTF.

The chain has TRBV6-1 and TRBJ2-2; D unclear. Between the trimmed V and J ends, which lost 2 bases and 7 bases, there was a span of 8 bases. This CDR3 comprises 13 residues. Germline V gives CDR1 MNHNS, CDR2 SASEGT. The CDR3 sequence: CASSELYGGELFF. In DNA form, the CDR3 reads TGTGCCAGCAGTGAATTGTACGGCGGGGAGCTGTTTTTT.

The table lists this clone with many counts. The chain is built from TRBV14 and TRBJ2-1; 7 nucleotides align to TRBD2. The CDR3 is 15 amino acids. Germline V CDR1 and CDR2: SGHDN, FVKESK. J was trimmed by 9 bases and V by 6 bases; bases with no gene match: 14. The CDR3 sequence: CASSSPASGGSEQFF. CDR3 bases: TGTGCCAGCAGTTCTCCCGCTAGCGGCGGGAGTGAGCAGTTCTTC.

This clone appeared once. The chain has TRBV18 and TRBJ2-2, with 11 bases lining up with TRBD1. The CDR3 spans 15 residues. Germline V gene lookup returns CDR1 KGHSH and CDR2 LQKENI. The V gene end was trimmed by 2 bases and the J gene end by 5 bases; junction bases not matched to a gene: 1. The CDR3 here is CASSPGTGGTGELFF. CDR3 DNA sequence: TGTGCCAGCTCACCAGGGACAGGGGGAACCGGGGAGCTGTTTTTT.

The V gene is TRBV27, the J gene TRBJ2-7; TRBD2 might be the D (6 bases). Trimming stripped 5 bases from V and 0 bases from J, with 14 bases between. The CDR3 is made up of 15 amino acids. CDR1 is MNHEY, CDR2 SMNVEV, per germline (reference sequence). This CDR3 is CASSQRDGSSYEQYF. The CDR3 DNA reads TGTGCCAGCAGTCAAAGGGACGGGAGCTCCTACGAGCAGTACTTC.

This chain links TRBV9 with TRBJ2-2, with D perhaps TRBD2 (7 bases). The germline gives CDR1 SGDLS, CDR2 YYNGEE. The CDR3 runs to 17 residues. V shed 6 bases and J shed 0 bases, with 18 bases lying between them. For the CDR3, the DNA is TGTGCCAGCACCGCCTTGGGGGGGGCAGCGAACACCGGGGAGCTGTTTTTT. It yields the protein CASTALGGAANTGELFF.

The V and J genes are TRBV25-1 and TRBJ2-5; 9 bases align to TRBD2. The CDR3 runs 17 residues. J was trimmed by 2 bases and V by 1 base; bases with no gene match: 8. Germline V gene lookup returns CDR1 MGHDK and CDR2 SYGVNS. The chain's CDR3 is CASSESPSGIIQETQYF. DNA of the CDR3: TGTGCCAGCAGTGAATCGCCTAGCGGGATAATACAAGAGACCCAGTACTTC.

The V and J genes are TRBV5-6 and TRBJ2-3, with TRBD2 matching over 11 bases. The germline V gene has CDR1 SGHDT and CDR2 YYEEEE. The CDR3 is 18 amino acids. V shed 0 bases and J 0 bases; nucleotides not matched to a gene: 6. CDR3 sequence (DNA): TGTGCCAGCAGCTTGGTAGCGGGGGGGCGAACTAGCACAGATACGCAGTATTTT. This encodes CASSLVAGGRTSTDTQYF. Filled out from reference TRBV5-6 and TRBJ2-3, the complete variable domain reads DAGVTQSPTHLIKTRGQQVTLRCSPKSGHDTVSWYQQALGQGPQFIFQYYEEEERQRGNFPDRFSGHQFPNYSSELNVNALLLGDSALYLCASSLVAGGRTSTDTQYFGPGTRLTVL.

In its sample, this clone was seen once. This chain links TRBV9 with TRBJ2-7; 14 bases align to TRBD2. The germline V gene has CDR1 SGDLS and CDR2 YYNGEE. The CDR3 sequence is 17 residues long. V was pared by 4 bases and J by 4 bases, with 10 bases of the junction left unmatched. CDR3 coding DNA: TGTGCCAGCAGCTCCACCGGGACTAGCGGGGGAGATTACGAGCAGTACTTC. This gives the protein CASSSTGTSGGDYEQYF. Drawing the rest from reference TRBV9 and TRBJ2-7, the complete variable domain is DSGVTQTPKHLITATGQRVTLRCSPRSGDLSVYWYQQSLDQGLQFLIQYYNGEERAKGNILERFSAQQFPDLHSELNLSSLELGDSALYFCASSSTGTSGGDYEQYFGPGTRLTVT.

The V gene is TRBV4-2, the J gene TRBJ2-1; 8 nucleotides line up with TRBD2. V was clipped by 4 bases and J by 4 bases; unmatched bases: 6. The length of the CDR3 is 15 residues. Germline CDR1 and CDR2: LGHNA and YNFKEQ. CDR3 sequence reads: CASSPAGGRYNEQFF. The DNA for the CDR3 is TGTGCCAGCAGCCCGGCGGGGGGTAGGTACAATGAGCAGTTCTTC.

In regard to this clone: Distinct nucleotide sequences in the sample also encode this CDR3. CDR3 protein: CASSRDYLSTDTQYF. DNA of the CDR3: TGTGCCAGCAGCCGGGACTACCTGAGCACAGATACGCAGTATTTT. V and J are TRBV7-2 and TRBJ2-3, with TRBD2 matching 7 bases. Losses at the gene ends were 5 bases for V and 0 bases for J; bases not matched to a gene: 5. Looked up from germline, CDR1 is SGHTA and CDR2 is FQGNSA. The CDR3 consists of 15 residues.

V is TRBV13 and J is TRBJ2-3, with D possibly being TRBD2 (6 bases). Germline CDR1 and CDR2: PRHDT and FYEKMQ (reference sequence). Trimming took 3 bases from V and 9 from J, leaving 19 bases between them. CDR3 length: 15 residues. CDR3 in DNA: TGTGCCAGCAGCTTTCTGGCGGGGCCAAGCGACACGCAGTATTTT. This translates into CASSFLAGPSDTQYF.

This clone was seen once. The gene calls are TRBV5-1 and TRBJ1-2; 7 bases fit TRBD1. Germline CDR1 and CDR2: SGHRS and YFSETQ. The CDR3 contains 11 residues. V was clipped by 7 bases and J by 7 bases; unmatched bases: 4. The CDR3 spells CASRGGSGYTF. The CDR3 DNA sequence: TGCGCCAGCCGAGGGGGCTCTGGCTACACCTTC.